The 23 T cell receptor beta chains in this list originate from one sample, sequenced in a study of cytomegalovirus exposure and HLA in healthy donors. 13 Jbeta primers and 60 Vbeta primers were used for the PCR. Some clones are missing from TCRdb's copy, which holds only in-frame ones; the method was immunoSEQ multiplex PCR. The table shows more than 150,000 clones, with around 81% occurring only once. The source material was PBMCs. Source of these receptors: a woman aged 25 to 39 in good health and CMV-seronegative.

This sequence joins TRBV7-6 and TRBJ2-3; tentative D call: TRBD1 (5 bases). The germline V gene encodes CDR1 SGHVS and CDR2 FNYEAQ. Trimming pared 1 base from V and 0 bases from J, leaving 11 bases between. The CDR3 length is 16 residues. The CDR3 DNA reads as TGTGCCAGCAGCTTAGGGGGCCCGTCTAGCACAGATACGCAGTATTTT. Translating it yields CASSLGGPSSTDTQYF.

This clone was picked up a small number of times. The J gene is TRBJ2-7, the V gene TRBV19, with D unclear. Germline V gives CDR1 LNHDA, CDR2 SQIVND (reference sequence). V lost 0 bases and J lost 5, with 14 bases in between. There are 15 residues in the CDR3. The CDR3 coding sequence is TGTGCCAGTAGTATAGAGGCCCACAGTCGCCACGAGCAGTACTTC. Translation: CASSIEAHSRHEQYF.

V and J are TRBV7-9 and TRBJ2-3; D is perhaps TRBD1 (5 bases). Per germline, CDR1 SEHNR and CDR2 FQNEAQ (reference sequence). Trimming removed 1 base at V and 1 base at J, with 9 bases between. The CDR3 runs 15 residues. The CDR3 nucleotides read TGTGCCAGCAGCTTAGTAGGGGTACGCACAGATACGCAGTATTTT. Its protein is CASSLVGVRTDTQYF.

This chain uses TRBV27 with TRBJ2-1, with 14 bases that match TRBD2. The CDR3 is 16 amino acids. Trimming removed 3 bases from V and 9 bases from J; junction bases left unmatched: 7. From germline, CDR1 is MNHEY and CDR2 SMNVEV (reference sequence). The CDR3 reads CASSFSGLAGASEQFF. The CDR3 DNA sequence: TGTGCCAGCAGTTTTTCGGGACTAGCGGGAGCAAGTGAGCAGTTCTTC.

The count of this clone is one. The chain is built from TRBV28 and TRBJ2-3, with 9 bases fitting TRBD2. V shed 3 bases, J shed 5 bases, and the junction held 12 bases outside the gene matches. This CDR3 comprises 17 residues. From germline, CDR1 is MDHEN and CDR2 SYDVKM. This chain's CDR3 is CASSFSSAGGLLDTQYF. The CDR3 bases are TGTGCCAGCAGTTTCAGTAGTGCGGGGGGGCTTCTAGATACGCAGTATTTT.

The rearrangement links TRBV5-6 to TRBJ2-7, with 8 positions matching TRBD1. Germline trimming cut 0 bases from V and 4 bases from J; bases unmatched to any gene: 3. Germline lookup yields CDR1 SGHDT and CDR2 YYEEEE. The CDR3 runs to 14 residues. The CDR3 nucleotides read TGTGCCAGCAGCTTGGCTGACAGGGGATACGAGCAGTACTTC. Its translation is CASSLADRGYEQYF. The variable domain in full, completed from reference TRBV5-6 and TRBJ2-7, reads DAGVTQSPTHLIKTRGQQVTLRCSPKSGHDTVSWYQQALGQGPQFIFQYYEEEERQRGNFPDRFSGHQFPNYSSELNVNALLLGDSALYLCASSLADRGYEQYFGPGTRLTVT.

J is TRBJ1-3 and V is TRBV6-1, with a tentative D call TRBD1 (5 bases). Germline V gives CDR1 MNHNS, CDR2 SASEGT. V shed 4 bases and J shed 4 bases, with 14 bases lying between them. The CDR3 contains 15 residues. The CDR3 reads CASSGIVGVGNTIYF. The CDR3 nucleotides are TGTGCCAGCAGTGGGATTGTAGGGGTCGGAAACACCATATATTTT.

The V and J genes are TRBV5-4 and TRBJ1-3, with 7 nucleotides matching TRBD1. The trim removed 3 bases at V and 0 bases at J, leaving 3 bases unmatched. The CDR3 sequence is 15 residues long. The germline CDR1 and CDR2 sequences are SGHNT and YYREEE (reference sequence). The CDR3 is CASSYDRVSGNTIYF. DNA of the CDR3: TGTGCCAGCAGCTACGACAGGGTCTCTGGAAACACCATATATTTT. Filled out from reference TRBV5-4 and TRBJ1-3, the complete variable domain reads ETGVTQSPTHLIKTRGQQVTLRCSSQSGHNTVSWYQQALGQGPQFIFQYYREEENGRGNFPPRFSGLQFPNYSSELNVNALELDDSALYLCASSYDRVSGNTIYFGEGSWLTVV.

The chain links TRBV2 to TRBJ2-5; TRBD2 might be the D (6 bases). This CDR3 is 15 amino acids long. Per germline, CDR1 SNHLY and CDR2 FYNNEI. Trimming stripped 11 bases from V and 4 bases from J, with 23 bases between. In DNA form, the CDR3 reads TGTGCCGCCTCCCGTGGGGTGAGGGGAGGAGAGACCCAGTACTTC. Protein: CAASRGVRGGETQYF.

V and J are TRBV4-1 and TRBJ1-1; D is perhaps TRBD1 (5 bases). Trimming cost V 1 base and J 7 bases, with 10 bases left between them. This CDR3 has 13 residues. Germline CDR1 MGHRA, CDR2 YSYEKL. Written as DNA, the CDR3 is TGCGCCAGCAGCCAAGTAGGAGGGGTTGAAGCTTTCTTT. It codes for CASSQVGGVEAFF.

This clone was counted a single time. The V gene is TRBV7-2, the J gene TRBJ1-6; a weak D match, TRBD1 (6 bases). Trimming shortened V by 4 bases and J by 6 bases, and 7 bases separated the two germline ends. Germline V CDR1 and CDR2: SGHTA, FQGNSA. The CDR3 is made up of 13 amino acids. The CDR3 protein is CASSSDSNSPLHF. CDR3 DNA: TGTGCCAGCAGCTCGGACAGTAATTCACCCCTCCACTTT.

The V and J genes are TRBV6-1 and TRBJ2-5; 12 nucleotides align to TRBD2. After removal of 2 bases from V and 3 bases from J, the junction contained 4 bases not matched to a gene. CDR1 and CDR2 from the germline V gene are MNHNS and SASEGT. The CDR3 runs to 16 residues. CDR3 residues: CASSETSGGKKETQYF. The CDR3 nucleotides read TGTGCCAGCAGTGAAACTAGCGGGGGGAAAAAAGAGACCCAGTACTTC.

V usage is TRBV29-1 and J usage is TRBJ2-1; D remains ambiguous. Per germline, CDR1 SQVTM and CDR2 ANQGSEA. Trimming took off 4 bases at V and 2 bases at J, with 6 bases between the two ends. The CDR3 runs 12 residues. The DNA for the CDR3 is TGCAGCGTTGTGGCACCCTACAATGAGCAGTTCTTC. This translates into CSVVAPYNEQFF.

This chain uses TRBV11-2 with TRBJ1-1, with 7 bases that match TRBD1. Germline CDR1 SGHAT, CDR2 FQNNGV. CDR3 length: 11 amino acids. Trimming cost V 7 bases and J 7 bases; bases outside gene matches: 3. CDR3 nucleotide sequence: TGTGCCAGCAACAACAGGGGTGAAGCTTTCTTT. The encoded protein is CASNNRGEAFF.

This chain uses TRBV2 with TRBJ2-5; no definite D call. Trimming took 3 bases from V and 2 from J, leaving 7 bases between them. In germline, CDR1 is SNHLY, CDR2 FYNNEI. This CDR3 is built from 13 residues. The CDR3 nucleotides are TGTGCCAGCAGTGAGATCGGGCAAGAGACCCAGTACTTC. Amino acid sequence: CASSEIGQETQYF. The complete variable domain, with remaining parts taken from reference TRBV2 and TRBJ2-5, reads EPEVTQTPSHQVTQMGQEVILRCVPISNHLYFYWYRQILGQKVEFLVSFYNNEISEKSEIFDDQFSVERPDGSNFTLKIRSTKLEDSAMYFCASSEIGQETQYFGPGTRLLVL.

This clone was observed a few times. The genes are TRBV6-6 and TRBJ2-3; 8 positions agree with TRBD2. Germline V lookup: CDR1 MNHNY, CDR2 SVGAGI (reference sequence). Unmatched junction bases numbered 7, after V lost 3 bases and J lost 2 bases. The CDR3 is 16 amino acids. The CDR3 sequence is CASSYMGLGDTDTQYF. In DNA, the CDR3 is TGTGCCAGCAGTTATATGGGACTAGGTGACACAGATACGCAGTATTTT.

This chain joins TRBV28 and TRBJ2-7, with 9 bases that match TRBD1. This CDR3 spans 14 amino acids. Germline CDR1 and CDR2: MDHEN and SYDVKM. V gave up 6 bases and J gave up 1 base; unmatched junction bases: 4. The CDR3 DNA reads as TGTGCCAGCAGATCGGGACAGGGTTCCTACGAGCAGTACTTC. Residues: CASRSGQGSYEQYF. The full variable domain, completed using reference TRBV28 and TRBJ2-7, is DVKVTQSSRYLVKRTGEKVFLECVQDMDHENMFWYRQDPGLGLRLIYFSYDVKMKEKGDIPEGYSVSREKKERFSLILESASTNQTSMYLCASRSGQGSYEQYFGPGTRLTVT.

This chain uses TRBV7-2 with TRBJ2-7, with D possibly TRBD2 on 6 matching bases. V was clipped by 5 bases and J by 3 bases, with 17 bases between them. The CDR3 totals 15 residues. Germline V lookup: CDR1 SGHTA, CDR2 FQGNSA. The CDR3 DNA is TGTGCCAGCAGCCAAGTCTTTGGGGGGTTCTACGAGCAGTACTTC. It is translated as CASSQVFGGFYEQYF.

This sequence joins TRBV9 and TRBJ2-1; 9 positions agree with TRBD1. Germline V lookup: CDR1 SGDLS, CDR2 YYNGEE. The CDR3 contains 16 residues. J lost 2 bases, V lost 3 bases, and 6 bases had no gene match. CDR3 protein: CASSASGTGTYNEQFF. CDR3 nucleotides: TGTGCCAGCAGCGCATCCGGGACAGGGACCTACAATGAGCAGTTCTTC.

The chain has TRBV28 and TRBJ1-2; possible D gene TRBD1, 5 bases. V dropped 5 bases and J dropped 7 bases, with 11 bases sitting between them. There are 12 residues in the CDR3. The germline V gene has CDR1 MDHEN and CDR2 SYDVKM. CDR3: CASSIGVGGYTF. The CDR3 DNA is TGTGCCAGCAGTATAGGGGTTGGTGGCTACACCTTC.

The rearrangement uses TRBV5-1 and TRBJ2-7, with 10 bases lining up with TRBD1. The V gene end was trimmed by 4 bases and the J gene end by 0 bases; junction bases not matched to a gene: 4. Per the germline V gene, CDR1 is SGHRS and CDR2 is YFSETQ. The CDR3 is 15 residues long. CDR3 sequence (DNA): TGCGCCAGCAGCCTAGACAGGGGGCCCTCCTACGAGCAGTACTTC. Residues: CASSLDRGPSYEQYF.

The rearrangement uses TRBV28 and TRBJ1-2, with 11 bases aligning to TRBD1. The germline CDR1 and CDR2 sequences are MDHEN and SYDVKM. J lost 4 bases, V lost 11 bases, and 3 bases had no gene match. The length of the CDR3 is 12 residues. The DNA of the CDR3 is TGTGCCGGGGGACAGGGGGGCTATGGCTACACCTTC. This encodes CAGGQGGYGYTF.

The chain employs TRBV27 and TRBJ1-1; D is possibly TRBD1 (6 bases). V lost 5 bases, J lost 4 bases, and 14 bases lay in between. From germline, CDR1 is MNHEY and CDR2 SMNVEV (reference sequence). The CDR3 is 14 residues long. CDR3 nucleotide sequence: TGTGCCAGCAGTCGTATGGTAGGGGGCACTGAAGCTTTCTTT. It is translated as CASSRMVGGTEAFF.